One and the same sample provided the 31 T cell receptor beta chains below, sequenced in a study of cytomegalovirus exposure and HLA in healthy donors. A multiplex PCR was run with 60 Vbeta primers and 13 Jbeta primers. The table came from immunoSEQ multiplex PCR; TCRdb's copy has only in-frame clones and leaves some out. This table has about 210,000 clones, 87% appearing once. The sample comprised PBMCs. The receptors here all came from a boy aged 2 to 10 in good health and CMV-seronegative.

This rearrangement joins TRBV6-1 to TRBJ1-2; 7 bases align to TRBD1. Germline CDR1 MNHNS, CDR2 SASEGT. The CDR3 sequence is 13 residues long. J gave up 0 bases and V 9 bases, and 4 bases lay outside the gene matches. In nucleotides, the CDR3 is TGTGCCAGTAGACAGGGAGCTAACTATGGCTACACCTTC. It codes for CASRQGANYGYTF.

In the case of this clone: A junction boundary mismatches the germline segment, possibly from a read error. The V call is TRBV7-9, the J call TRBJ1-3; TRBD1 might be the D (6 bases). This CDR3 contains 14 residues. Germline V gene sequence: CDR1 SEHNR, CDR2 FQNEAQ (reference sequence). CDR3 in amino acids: CSSSLGGAGNTIYF. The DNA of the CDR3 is TGTTCCAGCAGCTTAGGGGGGGCTGGAAACACCATATATTTT.

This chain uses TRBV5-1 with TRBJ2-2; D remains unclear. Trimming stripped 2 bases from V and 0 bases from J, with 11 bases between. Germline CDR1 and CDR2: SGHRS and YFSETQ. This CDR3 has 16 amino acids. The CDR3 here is CASSLRGTANTGELFF. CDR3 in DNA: TGCGCCAGCAGCTTACGTGGCACCGCGAACACCGGGGAGCTGTTTTTT.

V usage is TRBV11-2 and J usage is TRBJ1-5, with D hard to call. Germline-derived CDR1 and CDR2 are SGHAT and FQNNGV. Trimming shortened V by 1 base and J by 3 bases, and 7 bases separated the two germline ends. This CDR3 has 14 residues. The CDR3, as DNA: TGTGCCAGCAGCTTAGGAGAGTCCAATCAGCCCCAGCATTTT. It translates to CASSLGESNQPQHF.

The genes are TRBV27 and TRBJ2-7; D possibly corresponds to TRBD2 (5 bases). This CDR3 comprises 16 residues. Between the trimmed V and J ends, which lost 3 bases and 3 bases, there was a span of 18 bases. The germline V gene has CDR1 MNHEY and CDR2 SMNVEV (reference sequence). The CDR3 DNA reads TGTGCCAGCAGTTTGAGTGGCCGACTATCCTACTACGAGCAGTACTTC. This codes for CASSLSGRLSYYEQYF.

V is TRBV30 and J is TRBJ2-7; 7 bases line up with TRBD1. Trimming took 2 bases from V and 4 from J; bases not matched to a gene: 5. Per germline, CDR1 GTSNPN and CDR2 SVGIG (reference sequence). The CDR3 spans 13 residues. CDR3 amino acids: CAWSLGTVYEQYF. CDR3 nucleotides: TGTGCCTGGAGTTTGGGGACAGTTTACGAGCAGTACTTC.

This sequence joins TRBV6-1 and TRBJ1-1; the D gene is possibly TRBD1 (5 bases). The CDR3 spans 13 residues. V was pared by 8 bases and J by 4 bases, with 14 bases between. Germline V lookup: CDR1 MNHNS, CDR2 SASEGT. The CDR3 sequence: CASGTGLGTEAFF. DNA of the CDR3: TGTGCCAGCGGTACGGGACTAGGCACTGAAGCTTTCTTT.

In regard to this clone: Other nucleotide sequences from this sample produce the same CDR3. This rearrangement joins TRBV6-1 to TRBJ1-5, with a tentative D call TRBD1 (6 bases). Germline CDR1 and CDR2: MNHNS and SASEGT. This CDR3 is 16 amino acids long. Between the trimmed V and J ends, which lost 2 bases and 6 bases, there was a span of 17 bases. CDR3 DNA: TGTGCCAGCAGTGAAAACAGGGCCCATCTAGGTCAGCCCCAGCATTTT. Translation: CASSENRAHLGQPQHF.

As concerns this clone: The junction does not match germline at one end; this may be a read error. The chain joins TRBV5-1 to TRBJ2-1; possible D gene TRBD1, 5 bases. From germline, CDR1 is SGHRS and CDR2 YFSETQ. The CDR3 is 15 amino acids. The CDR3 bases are TGCGCCAGCAGTTTGGGTGGGGCGATCTACAATGAGCAGTTCTTC. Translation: CASSLGGAIYNEQFF.

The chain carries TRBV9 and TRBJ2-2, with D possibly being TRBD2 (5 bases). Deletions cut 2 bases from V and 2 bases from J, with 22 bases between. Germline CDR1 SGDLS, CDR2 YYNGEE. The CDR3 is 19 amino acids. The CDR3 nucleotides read TGTGCCAGCAGCGTGACCCCCGGCGGGCAGAAGATTAACACCGGGGAGCTGTTTTTT. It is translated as CASSVTPGGQKINTGELFF.

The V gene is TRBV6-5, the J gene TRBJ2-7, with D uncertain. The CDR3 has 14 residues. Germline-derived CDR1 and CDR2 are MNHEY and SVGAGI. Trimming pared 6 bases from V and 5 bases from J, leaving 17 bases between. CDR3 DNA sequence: TGTGCCAGCAGCCCCATCTGGGCGTCTGACGAGCAGTACTTC. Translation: CASSPIWASDEQYF.

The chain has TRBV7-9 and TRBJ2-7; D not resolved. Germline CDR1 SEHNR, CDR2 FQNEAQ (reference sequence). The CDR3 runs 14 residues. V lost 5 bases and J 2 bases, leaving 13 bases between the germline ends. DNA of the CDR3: TGTGCCAGCAGCCAACTGACAAAAACCTACGAGCAGTACTTC. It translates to CASSQLTKTYEQYF.

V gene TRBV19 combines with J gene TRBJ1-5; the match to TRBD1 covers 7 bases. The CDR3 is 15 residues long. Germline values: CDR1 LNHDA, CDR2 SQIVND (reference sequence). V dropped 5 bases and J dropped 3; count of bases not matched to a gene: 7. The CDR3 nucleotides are TGTGCCAGTAGTGACCCCACAGGGGTCAATCAGCCCCAGCATTTT. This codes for CASSDPTGVNQPQHF.

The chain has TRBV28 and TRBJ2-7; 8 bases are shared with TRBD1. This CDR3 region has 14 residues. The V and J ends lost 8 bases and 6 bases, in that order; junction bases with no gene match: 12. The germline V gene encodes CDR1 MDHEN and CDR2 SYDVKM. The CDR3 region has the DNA TGTGCCAGCGGGACCGCAGGGGGCGAGGGCGAGCAGTACTTC. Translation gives CASGTAGGEGEQYF.

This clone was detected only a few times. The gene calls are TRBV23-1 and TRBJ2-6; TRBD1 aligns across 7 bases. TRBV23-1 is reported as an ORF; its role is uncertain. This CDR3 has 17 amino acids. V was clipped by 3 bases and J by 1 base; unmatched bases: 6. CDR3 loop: CASSHHRDSSGANVLTF. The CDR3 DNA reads TGCGCCAGCAGTCACCACCGGGACAGTTCTGGGGCCAACGTCCTGACTTTC.

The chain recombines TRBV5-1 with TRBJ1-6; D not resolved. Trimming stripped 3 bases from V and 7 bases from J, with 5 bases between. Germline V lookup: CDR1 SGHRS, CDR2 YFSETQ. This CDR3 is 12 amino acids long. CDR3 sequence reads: CASSSVNSPLHF. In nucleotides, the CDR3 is TGCGCCAGCAGCTCGGTGAATTCACCCCTCCACTTT.

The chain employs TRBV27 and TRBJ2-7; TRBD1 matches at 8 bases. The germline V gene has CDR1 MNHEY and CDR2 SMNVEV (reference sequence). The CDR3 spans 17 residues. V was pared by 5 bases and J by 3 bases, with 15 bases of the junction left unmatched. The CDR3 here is CASSVSPPGGTVYEQYF. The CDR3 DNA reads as TGTGCCAGCAGTGTAAGCCCTCCAGGGGGCACTGTCTACGAGCAGTACTTC.

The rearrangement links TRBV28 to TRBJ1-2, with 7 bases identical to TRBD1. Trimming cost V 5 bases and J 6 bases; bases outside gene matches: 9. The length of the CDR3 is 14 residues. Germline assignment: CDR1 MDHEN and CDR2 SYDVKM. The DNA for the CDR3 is TGTGCCAGCAGTGCCCCAGGGGGGAGAAATGGCTACACCTTC. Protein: CASSAPGGRNGYTF.

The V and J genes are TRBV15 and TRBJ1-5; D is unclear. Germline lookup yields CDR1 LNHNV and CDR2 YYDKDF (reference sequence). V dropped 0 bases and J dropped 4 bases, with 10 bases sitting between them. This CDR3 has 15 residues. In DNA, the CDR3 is TGTGCCACCAGCAGAGATATGGCACCGAATCAGCCCCAGCATTTT. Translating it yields CATSRDMAPNQPQHF.

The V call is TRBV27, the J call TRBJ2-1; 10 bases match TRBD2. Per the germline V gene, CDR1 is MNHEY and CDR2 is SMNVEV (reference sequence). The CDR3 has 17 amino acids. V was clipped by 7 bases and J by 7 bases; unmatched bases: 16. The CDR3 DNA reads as TGTGCCAGCATATATAAAGGGGACAGCGGGAGGGTTAATGAGCAGTTCTTC. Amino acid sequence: CASIYKGDSGRVNEQFF.

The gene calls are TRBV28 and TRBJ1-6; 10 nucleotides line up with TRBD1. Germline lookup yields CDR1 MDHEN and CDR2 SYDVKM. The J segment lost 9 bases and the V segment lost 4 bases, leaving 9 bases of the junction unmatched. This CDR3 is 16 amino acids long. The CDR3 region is CASSSAVGTGASPLHF. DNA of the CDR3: TGTGCCAGCAGTTCCGCGGTAGGGACAGGGGCTTCACCCCTCCACTTT.

The CDR3 coding sequence is TGTGCCAGCAGCCAAGACTTCTGGACAAGTAGCAATCAGCCCCAGCATTTT. Translating gives CASSQDFWTSSNQPQHF. The gene calls are TRBV4-2 and TRBJ1-5; D possibly corresponds to TRBD1 (5 bases). The CDR3 has 17 residues. Germline V gene lookup returns CDR1 LGHNA and CDR2 YNFKEQ. Trimming took off 0 bases at V and 0 bases at J, with 12 bases between the two ends.

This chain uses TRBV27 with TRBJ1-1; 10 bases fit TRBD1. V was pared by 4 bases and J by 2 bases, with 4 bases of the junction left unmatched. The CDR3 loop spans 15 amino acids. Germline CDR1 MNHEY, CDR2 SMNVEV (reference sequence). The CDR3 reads CASSSGQGSNTEAFF. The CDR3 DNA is TGTGCCAGCAGTTCGGGACAGGGGTCCAACACTGAAGCTTTCTTT.

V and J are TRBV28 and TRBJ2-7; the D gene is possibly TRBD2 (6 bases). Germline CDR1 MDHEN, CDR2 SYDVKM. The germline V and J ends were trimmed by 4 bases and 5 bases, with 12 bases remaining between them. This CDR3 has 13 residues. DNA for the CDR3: TGTGCCAGCAGTTCGCTAGCGTCGGACGAGCAGTACTTC. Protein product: CASSSLASDEQYF. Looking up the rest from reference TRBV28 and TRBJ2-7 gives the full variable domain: DVKVTQSSRYLVKRTGEKVFLECVQDMDHENMFWYRQDPGLGLRLIYFSYDVKMKEKGDIPEGYSVSREKKERFSLILESASTNQTSMYLCASSSLASDEQYFGPGTRLTVT.

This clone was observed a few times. For the CDR3, the DNA is TGTGCCTGGAGTGTTTTGCAGGGCACAAATCAGCCCCAGCATTTT. Translated, it gives CAWSVLQGTNQPQHF. The chain employs TRBV30 and TRBJ1-5, with a tentative D call TRBD1 (5 bases). Trimming pared 0 bases from V and 4 bases from J, leaving 13 bases between. The germline V gene encodes CDR1 GTSNPN and CDR2 SVGIG (reference sequence). This CDR3 is built from 15 residues.

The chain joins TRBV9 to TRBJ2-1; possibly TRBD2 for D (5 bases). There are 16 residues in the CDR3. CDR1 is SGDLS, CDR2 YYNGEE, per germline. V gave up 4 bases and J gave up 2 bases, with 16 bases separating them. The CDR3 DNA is TGTGCCAGCAGCCTACGGGGAAGCGACCCCTACAATGAGCAGTTCTTC. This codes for CASSLRGSDPYNEQFF.

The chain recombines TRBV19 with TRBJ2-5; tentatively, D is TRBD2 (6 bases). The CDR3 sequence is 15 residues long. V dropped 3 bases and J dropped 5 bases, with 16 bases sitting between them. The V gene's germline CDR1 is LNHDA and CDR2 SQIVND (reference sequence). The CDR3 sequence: CASSISPAGRETQYF. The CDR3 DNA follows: TGTGCCAGTAGTATTTCCCCCGCGGGGAGGGAGACCCAGTACTTC.

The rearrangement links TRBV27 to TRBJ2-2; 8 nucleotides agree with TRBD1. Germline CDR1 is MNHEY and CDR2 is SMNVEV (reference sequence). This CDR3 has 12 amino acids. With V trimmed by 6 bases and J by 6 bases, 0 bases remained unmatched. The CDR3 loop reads CASRQGAGELFF. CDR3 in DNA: TGTGCCAGCAGACAGGGGGCCGGGGAGCTGTTTTTT.

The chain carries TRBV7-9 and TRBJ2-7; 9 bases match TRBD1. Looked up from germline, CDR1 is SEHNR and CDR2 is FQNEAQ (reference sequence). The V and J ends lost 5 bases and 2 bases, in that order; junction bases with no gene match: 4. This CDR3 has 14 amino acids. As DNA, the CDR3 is TGTGCCAGCAGCCGGGGACAGGGTACCTACGAGCAGTACTTC. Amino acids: CASSRGQGTYEQYF.

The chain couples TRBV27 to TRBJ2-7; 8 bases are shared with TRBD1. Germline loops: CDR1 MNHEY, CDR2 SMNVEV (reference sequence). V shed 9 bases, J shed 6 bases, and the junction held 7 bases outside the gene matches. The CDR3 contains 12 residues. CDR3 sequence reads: CASGTGILEQYF. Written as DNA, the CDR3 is TGTGCCAGTGGGACAGGTATTCTCGAGCAGTACTTC.

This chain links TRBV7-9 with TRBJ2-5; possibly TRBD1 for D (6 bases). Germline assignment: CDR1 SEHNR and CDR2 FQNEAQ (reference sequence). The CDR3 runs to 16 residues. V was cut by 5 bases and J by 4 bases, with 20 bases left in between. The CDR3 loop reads CASSTPQAGAGETQYF. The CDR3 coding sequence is TGTGCCAGCAGCACGCCACAAGCAGGGGCGGGAGAGACCCAGTACTTC.